This passage covers 23 T cell receptor beta chains from one sample sequenced in a study of tumor-infiltrating lymphocytes in primary liver carcinoma. From unsorted bulk tissue weighing about 20-33 mg, DNA and RNA were co-extracted. TCR beta cDNA was prepared out of 450 to 500 ng total RNA by means of a constant-region primer. What produced the TCR beta libraries was three nested multiplex PCR rounds using slightly modified ARM-PCR. For roughly 10 cycles apiece, the opening two PCR rounds ran with TRBV1-TRBV30 forward primers and a C-beta reverse primer. TCRdb re-called the multiplex PCR reads with MiXCR, one entry per CDR3 protein. The sample includes over 100,000 distinct CDR3 sequences, less than 75% seen only once; the top ten take roughly 8.1%. The sample taken for sequencing was tumor-adjacent normal liver tissue. These receptors originate from a woman in her sixties or seventies with primary liver carcinoma and hepatitis B virus infection.

As for this clonotype: One end of the junction does not line up with germline, which may come from a read error. The chain combines TRBV28 with TRBJ2-1; 7 nucleotides agree with TRBD2. Germline values: CDR1 MDHEN, CDR2 SYDVKM. The CDR3 consists of 16 residues. Written as DNA, the CDR3 is TGTGTCAGCAGTCCCCCATCTAGCGGATGGGACAATGAGCAGTTCTTC. It specifies CVSSPPSSGWDNEQFF.

Regarding this clonotype: The conserved closing phenylalanine or tryptophan is absent in this CDR3, likely reflecting a read error. DNA of the CDR3: TGCGCCAGCAGGCGAACTTACGAGCAGTACATC. Amino acids: CASRRTYEQYI. The V and J genes are TRBV10-2 and TRBJ2-7, with unresolved D. Trimming removed 6 bases at V and 4 bases at J, with 7 bases between. Germline V gives CDR1 WSHSY, CDR2 SAAADI. The CDR3 loop spans 11 amino acids.

The CDR3 is CAGSLQGTGYNSPLHF. In DNA, the CDR3 is TGTGCAGGCAGTTTACAGGGGACAGGCTATAATTCACCCCTCCACTTT. This chain uses TRBV6-1 with TRBJ1-6; 8 bases agree with TRBD1. From germline, CDR1 is MNHNS and CDR2 SASEGT. The CDR3 has 16 residues.

This clonotype occurred many times. V usage is TRBV4-2 and J usage is TRBJ2-5, with D possibly being TRBD1 or TRBD2 (6 bases each). Germline CDR1 reads LGHNA; CDR2 reads YNFKEQ. V lost 5 bases and J lost 5, with 12 bases in between. CDR3 length equals 13 residues. CDR3 nucleotides: TGTGCCAGCAGCTCAGAAGGGGGGGAGACCCAGTACTTC. Encoded protein: CASSSEGGETQYF.

This clonotype was counted ten times or more. The V call is TRBV12-5, the J call TRBJ2-4, with unresolved D. The CDR3 runs 17 residues. Between the trimmed V and J ends, which lost 4 bases and 0 bases, there was a span of 16 bases. CDR1 LGHNT and CDR2 FRNRAP come from the germline V gene. The CDR3 region is CASGWTSDRLAKNIQYF. For the CDR3, the DNA is TGTGCTAGTGGTTGGACCTCAGACCGTCTAGCCAAAAACATTCAGTACTTC.

The chain joins TRBV5-1 to TRBJ2-1, with D perhaps matching TRBD1 or TRBD2 (5 bases each). CDR3 length equals 15 residues. V was pared by 1 base and J by 5 bases, with 13 bases between. The germline CDR1 and CDR2 sequences are SGHRS and YFSETQ. The CDR3, as DNA: TGCGCCAGCAGCTTGTTGGTCGGGGCTAACAATGAGCAGTTCTTC. Translated: CASSLLVGANNEQFF.

The chain combines TRBV5-1 with TRBJ1-5, with TRBD1 as a possible D gene (6 bases). CDR1 and CDR2 (germline): SGHRS, YFSETQ. This CDR3 is 15 amino acids long. Trimming took off 4 bases at V and 2 bases at J, with 13 bases between the two ends. The DNA of the CDR3 is TGCGCCAGCAGCGACGGAGCAGGGGGCAATCAGCCCCAGCATTTT. This gives the protein CASSDGAGGNQPQHF.

This clonotype was seen only a few times. The chain's CDR3 is CATSRDQGGRSYNEQFF. In DNA form, the CDR3 reads TGTGCCACCAGCAGAGATCAGGGCGGGAGGTCCTACAATGAGCAGTTCTTC. This sequence joins TRBV15 and TRBJ2-1; 8 bases align to TRBD2. Germline V gives CDR1 LNHNV, CDR2 YYDKDF (reference sequence). The CDR3 length is 17 residues. Unmatched junction bases numbered 5, after V lost 0 bases and J lost 1 base. Looking up the rest from reference TRBV15 and TRBJ2-1 gives the full variable domain: DAMVIQNPRYQVTQFGKPVTLSCSQTLNHNVMYWYQQKSSQAPKLLFHYYDKDFNNEADTPDNFQSRRPNTSFCFLDIRSPGLGDTAMYLCATSRDQGGRSYNEQFFGPGTRLTVL.

Only a few counts were recorded for this clonotype. This chain links TRBV28 with TRBJ2-1; 9 bases map to TRBD2. The CDR3 is 15 amino acids. V lost 8 bases, J lost 5 bases, and 10 bases stayed unmatched. CDR1 is MDHEN and CDR2 is SYDVKM in the germline V gene. The CDR3 coding sequence is TGTGCCAGCCCTCCTCCTAGCGGGATAAACAATGAGCAGTTCTTC. Residues: CASPPPSGINNEQFF.

V usage is TRBV18 and J usage is TRBJ2-7; D is possibly TRBD2 (6 bases). This CDR3 contains 17 residues. The V gene lost 4 bases and the J gene lost 4 bases, with 23 bases spanning the gap. The V gene's germline CDR1 is KGHSH and CDR2 LQKENI. The CDR3 region has the DNA TGTGCCAGCTCACTACCCGGGACTTCACCATCTTCTTACGAGCAGTACTTC. It encodes CASSLPGTSPSSYEQYF.

Many counts were recorded for this clonotype. The chain combines TRBV29-1 with TRBJ2-7, with D possibly matching TRBD1 (6 bases). The CDR3 runs 13 residues. Looked up from germline, CDR1 is SQVTM and CDR2 is ANQGSEA. V lost 4 bases and J 3 bases, leaving 13 bases between the germline ends. CDR3 sequence reads: CSVGGQAGYEQYF. DNA of the CDR3: TGCAGCGTTGGGGGGCAGGCCGGCTACGAGCAGTACTTC.

On this clonotype: This CDR3 is missing its conserved last phenylalanine or tryptophan, likely due to a read error. The chain links TRBV5-1 to TRBJ2-2; 7 nucleotides align to TRBD1. This CDR3 region has 15 residues. Looked up from germline, CDR1 is SGHRS and CDR2 is YFSETQ. With 3 bases clipped from V and 0 bases from J, the junction kept 2 bases outside the gene matches. The CDR3 loop reads CASSSGQPNTGELFV. The CDR3 DNA is TGCGCCAGCAGCTCGGGACAGCCGAACACCGGGGAGCTGTTTGTT.

About this clonotype: Sequence at one end of the junction differs from germline and may be a read error. The rearrangement uses TRBV6-1 and TRBJ2-5, with TRBD2 matching over 13 bases. This CDR3 contains 15 residues. Germline CDR1 reads MNHNS; CDR2 reads SASEGT. CDR3 amino acids: CVSSILAGGQETQYF. The DNA of the CDR3 is TGTGTCAGCAGTATACTAGCGGGAGGGCAGGAGACCCAGTACTTC.

This clonotype was detected many times. The genes are TRBV29-1 and TRBJ1-1, with 7 positions matching TRBD1. This CDR3 spans 14 amino acids. Germline V lookup: CDR1 SQVTM, CDR2 ANQGSEA. Trimming at V came to 6 bases and at J to 1 base, leaving 8 bases not matched to a gene. CDR3 sequence: CSVGLQGPNTEAFF. As DNA, the CDR3 is TGCAGCGTAGGGCTACAGGGGCCGAACACTGAAGCTTTCTTT.

As for this clonotype: At one of its ends the junction is not consistent with the germline gene, which may arise from a read error. J is TRBJ2-1 and V is TRBV6-2 or TRBV6-3; D gene unclear. The CDR3 covers 14 residues. Germline CDR1 is MNHEY and CDR2 is SVGEGT. DNA for the CDR3: TGTGCCAGCACCCAGGAGAGCTCCTACAATGAGCAGTCCTTC. This gives the protein CASTQESSYNEQSF.

About this clonotype: Relative to the germline gene, one junction end is altered; a read error may explain this. This sequence joins TRBV11-2 and TRBJ2-7; tentatively, D is TRBD1 (5 bases). Germline loops: CDR1 SGHAT, CDR2 FQNNGV. This CDR3 contains 15 residues. The CDR3 loop is CASSFDTGPWYVQYF. Here the CDR3 DNA reads TGTGCCAGCAGCTTTGATACAGGCCCATGGTACGTGCAGTACTTC.

With regard to this clonotype: Possible read error: a much larger clone is one base away. The chain uses TRBV5-1 and TRBJ2-7; 7 bases are a match to TRBD2. The CDR3 length is 12 residues. Looked up from germline, CDR1 is SGHRS and CDR2 is YFSETQ. The chain's CDR3 is CPSSLGGDEQYF. The CDR3 nucleotides read TGCCCCAGCAGCTTGGGAGGGGACGAGCAGTACTTC. Full variable domain (outside the CDR3, taken from reference TRBV5-1 and TRBJ2-7): KAGVTQTPRYLIKTRGQQVTLSCSPISGHRSVSWYQQTPGQGLQFLFEYFSETQRNKGNFPGRFSGRQFSNSRSEMNVSTLELGDSALYLCPSSLGGDEQYFGPGTRLTVT.

This clonotype has just one count. A much larger clone is a single base away; this may be a read error. This sequence joins TRBV5-1 and TRBJ2-2; TRBD2 matches at 7 bases. The CDR3 consists of 14 residues. CDR1 and CDR2 (germline): SGHRS, YFSETQ. The CDR3 region is CDSSPLAYDGELFF. CDR3 bases: TGCGACAGCAGCCCACTAGCGTATGACGGGGAGCTGTTTTTT.

In regard to this clonotype: Given the absence of the conserved phenylalanine or tryptophan at the CDR3 end, a read error is likely. The chain uses TRBV29-1 and TRBJ2-5; D is unresolved. Germline CDR1 and CDR2: SQVTM and ANQGSEA. Deletions cut 6 bases from V and 4 bases from J, with 9 bases between. CDR3 length: 11 residues. CDR3 bases: TGCAGCGTGAACCAGCGAGAGACCCAGTACTCC. It codes for CSVNQRETQYS.

Remarks on this clonotype: Given a much more abundant clone one base away, this may be a read error. The chain has TRBV7-9 and TRBJ1-6; a possible D gene is TRBD1 (6 bases). Germline CDR1 and CDR2: SEHNR and FQNEAQ (reference sequence). V lost 3 bases and J lost 9, with 12 bases in between. This CDR3 contains 14 residues. The CDR3 nucleotides read TGTGCCAGCAGCTTCACCGACAGGTCTTCACCCCTCCACTTT. Its protein product is CASSFTDRSSPLHF.

Turning to this clonotype: A much larger clonotype is one base distant, so this may be a read error. The chain joins TRBV30 to TRBJ1-6; the D gene is possibly TRBD1 (5 bases). Germline CDR1 is GTSNPN and CDR2 is SVGIG (reference sequence). This CDR3 has 13 residues. The CDR3 nucleotides read TGTGCCAGGAGTACGGCCGGCTTTGGGGCTGGCCACTTT. Translating it yields CARSTAGFGAGHF.

For this clonotype: Because it lacks the conserved phenylalanine or tryptophan at the end, this CDR3 is likely a read error. This sequence joins TRBV29-1 and TRBJ2-3; D is perhaps TRBD1 or TRBD2 (5 bases each). CDR3 length: 15 amino acids. Germline V lookup: CDR1 SQVTM, CDR2 ANQGSEA. CDR3 amino acids: CCVEDRDRGKDTQYL. As DNA, the CDR3 is TGCTGCGTTGAAGATAGGGACCGGGGTAAAGATACGCAGTATCTT.

The sample holds many counts of this clonotype. The V call is TRBV4-2, the J call TRBJ2-2; 14 nucleotides align to TRBD2. Germline loops: CDR1 LGHNA, CDR2 YNFKEQ. The CDR3 has 16 residues. Trimming took 3 bases from V and 7 from J; bases not matched to a gene: 4. The CDR3 nucleotides are TGTGCCAGCAGCCAGGGACTAGCGGGAGTTCACGGGGAGCTGTTTTTT. The encoded protein is CASSQGLAGVHGELFF.